The 6 T cell receptor beta chains presented below share a single source sample, sequenced in a study of blood T cell repertoires in COVID-19 (dated by TCRdb to about 2020). Libraries were prepared through the immunoSEQ multiplex PCR assay. The table comes from immuneACCESS by way of TCRdb, which keeps in-frame sequences with V and J called. Part of the clones is missing from these tables; in studies checked, under half for an unresolved V gene and the rest for unknown reasons. For this sample the table gives over 90,000 clones, of which about 91% were detected only once. The ten largest clones capture 4.2% of the sample. Sequencing was performed on peripheral blood. The receptors derive from a young man with acute or convalescent COVID-19.

The chain uses TRBV5-1 and TRBJ1-5, with D possibly being TRBD1 (6 bases). The CDR3 has 15 amino acids. Trimming pared 0 bases from V and 4 bases from J, leaving 11 bases between. The germline V gene has CDR1 SGHRS and CDR2 YFSETQ. The CDR3 here is CASSLAGTSNQPQHF. The CDR3 DNA sequence: TGCGCCAGCAGCTTGGCAGGGACAAGTAATCAGCCCCAGCATTTT. The full variable domain, with the rest looked up from reference TRBV5-1 and TRBJ1-5, is KAGVTQTPRYLIKTRGQQVTLSCSPISGHRSVSWYQQTPGQGLQFLFEYFSETQRNKGNFPGRFSGRQFSNSRSEMNVSTLELGDSALYLCASSLAGTSNQPQHFGDGTRLSIL.

J is TRBJ1-6 and V is TRBV27, with D possibly matching TRBD1 (5 bases). Trimming removed 6 bases at V and 2 bases at J, with 17 bases between. CDR3 length: 17 residues. The germline V gene encodes CDR1 MNHEY and CDR2 SMNVEV (reference sequence). The CDR3 spells CASSRDLRETYNSPLHF. The CDR3 nucleotides are TGTGCCAGCAGCCGGGACCTACGGGAGACCTATAATTCACCCCTCCACTTT.

This clone showed up just once. This sequence joins TRBV5-6 and TRBJ1-2; 9 nucleotides align to TRBD1. The V and J ends lost 2 bases and 4 bases, in that order; junction bases with no gene match: 6. Germline V gives CDR1 SGHDT, CDR2 YYEEEE. The CDR3 has 15 amino acids. The CDR3 DNA reads TGTGCCAGCAGCTTTAATGACAGGGGGGGCTATGGCTACACCTTC. It specifies CASSFNDRGGYGYTF.

The rearrangement links TRBV3-1 (or the pseudogene TRBV3-2) to TRBJ1-3; D is ambiguous. V lost 5 bases and J lost 0, with 11 bases in between. CDR3 length: 15 amino acids. Germline lookup yields CDR1 LGHDT and CDR2 YNNKEL (reference sequence). CDR3 sequence: CASSFGLDSGNTIYF. DNA for the CDR3: TGTGCCAGCAGCTTTGGACTGGACTCTGGAAACACCATATATTTT.

This clone was observed once. The genes are TRBV6-5 and TRBJ1-1; 11 nucleotides line up with TRBD1. Germline trimming cut 2 bases from V and 5 bases from J; bases unmatched to any gene: 4. The CDR3 extends over 15 amino acids. CDR1 and CDR2 (germline): MNHEY, SVGAGI. This CDR3 reads CASSYGQGARTEAFF. The CDR3 bases are TGTGCCAGCAGTTACGGACAGGGGGCAAGAACTGAAGCTTTCTTT.

The CDR3 DNA reads TGTGCCAGCAGCTTGGCCGGACAGGCCGACTATGGCTACACCTTC. Translation gives CASSLAGQADYGYTF. This chain links TRBV5-5 with TRBJ1-2; 7 bases map to TRBD1. Trimming took 0 bases from V and 3 from J; bases not matched to a gene: 5. The germline CDR1 and CDR2 sequences are SGHKS and YYEKEE (reference sequence). The CDR3 totals 15 residues.